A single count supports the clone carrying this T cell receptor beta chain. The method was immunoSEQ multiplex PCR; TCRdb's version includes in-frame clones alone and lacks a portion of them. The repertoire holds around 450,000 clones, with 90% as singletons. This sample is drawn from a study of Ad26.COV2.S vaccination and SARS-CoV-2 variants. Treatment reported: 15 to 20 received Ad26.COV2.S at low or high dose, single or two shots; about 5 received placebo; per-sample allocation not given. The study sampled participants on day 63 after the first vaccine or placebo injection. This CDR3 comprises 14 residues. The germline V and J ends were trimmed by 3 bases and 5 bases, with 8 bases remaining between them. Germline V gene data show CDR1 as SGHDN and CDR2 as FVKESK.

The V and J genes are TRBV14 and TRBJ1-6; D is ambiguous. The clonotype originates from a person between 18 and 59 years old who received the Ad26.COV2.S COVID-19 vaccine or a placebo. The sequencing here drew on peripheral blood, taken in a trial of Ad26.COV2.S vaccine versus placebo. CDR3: CASSHQRHNSPLHF. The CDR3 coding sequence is TGTGCCAGCAGCCACCAGAGGCATAATTCACCCCTCCACTTT.